This is a list of T cell receptor beta chains from one sample in a study of a mutant IDH1 vaccine in newly diagnosed glioma. No antigens are known for them. Some clones are missing from TCRdb's copy, which holds only in-frame ones; the method was immunoSEQ multiplex PCR. In the table there are 30,000 to 45,000 clones, 75% to 80% of which are singletons. The specimen was PBMCs, collected from a glioma patient whose treatment included an IDH1 peptide vaccine. These receptors were collected from a man aged 40-49 years with glioma. Both conserved end residues are part of each CDR3. The D gene is left open where the match is weak. Size is omitted from some rows. Given values are once, few, many or a class for expanded clones.

V,size,D,J,DNA,CDR3
TRBV7-2,-,-,TRBJ1-6,TGTGCCAGCAGCTTAGGGGGATATAATTCACCCCTCCACTTT,CASSLGGYNSPLHF
TRBV9,-,-,TRBJ1-2,TGTGCCAGCAGCCCCTACCAGGCTCCTGGCTACACCTTC,CASSPYQAPGYTF
TRBV10-1,-,TRBD2,TRBJ2-7,TGCGCCAGCAGTGAGTCGACTAGCGGGGGGCAGTACTTC,CASSESTSGGQYF
TRBV30,-,-,TRBJ1-2,TGTGCCTGGAGTGTACAGGGCGGGGGAAGCGGTGGCTACACCTTC,CAWSVQGGGSGGYTF
TRBV6-5,-,TRBD1,TRBJ1-2,TGTGCCAGCAGATACCCGGGACAGGGGGCGGCTGGCTACACCTTC,CASRYPGQGAAGYTF
TRBV9,-,TRBD1,TRBJ1-4,TGTGCCAGCAGCGTAGATCAGGGGGATGAAAAACTGTTTTTT,CASSVDQGDEKLFF
TRBV10-2,-,TRBD1,TRBJ1-2,TGCGCCAGTAGGGACAGCTTAGCTAACTATGGCTACACCTTC,CASRDSLANYGYTF
TRBV30,-,-,TRBJ1-3,TGTGCCTGGAGGCCAAGCTCTGGAAACACCATATATTTT,CAWRPSSGNTIYF
TRBV7-2,-,-,TRBJ2-7,TGTGCCAGCAGCCAAGGGCCCTCGGCGGCCGAGCAGTACTTC,CASSQGPSAAEQYF
TRBV6-5,-,TRBD2,TRBJ2-3,TGTGCCAGCAGTTACAGACAGACTAGCGATACGCAGTATTTT,CASSYRQTSDTQYF
TRBV7-2,-,TRBD1,TRBJ1-4,TGTGCCAGCAGCCCAAACAGGGGTCGGGAAAAACTGTTTTTT,CASSPNRGREKLFF
TRBV5-1,once,-,TRBJ2-6,TGCGCCAGCAGCTTCGGGGCGACCGGGGCCAACGTCCTGACTTTC,CASSFGATGANVLTF
TRBV19,-,-,TRBJ1-2,TGTGCCAGTAGTGCGACCCCACCTGATGTCAGGCGCTATGGCTACACCTTC,CASSATPPDVRRYGYTF
TRBV7-9,medium-sized,-,TRBJ1-2,TGTGCCAGCAGCTTGGGGCAGGGTAAAGATCTTACCTATGGCTACACCTTC,CASSLGQGKDLTYGYTF
TRBV18,-,-,TRBJ2-1,TGTGCCAGCTCACTTCGGCAGAGAGAGGATGAGCAGTTCTTC,CASSLRQREDEQFF
TRBV5-5,-,-,TRBJ1-1,TGTGCCAGCAGCTGGGAAGTGACCCAAAGGGCAGCTTTCTTT,CASSWEVTQRAAFF
TRBV19,-,TRBD1,TRBJ2-2,TGTGCCAGTAGTGGGACAGGGTTAACCGGGGAGCTGTTTTTT,CASSGTGLTGELFF
TRBV29-1,once,-,TRBJ2-5,TGCAGCGTTGATGGGAGAGAGGAGACCCAGTACTTC,CSVDGREETQYF
TRBV19,once,-,TRBJ1-2,TGTGCCAGTAGTATCACTAACTATGGCTACACCTTC,CASSITNYGYTF
TRBV7-9,-,-,TRBJ1-1,TGTGCCAGCAGCCCGGCCGTAGGTGAAGCTTTCTTT,CASSPAVGEAFF
TRBV7-9,-,-,TRBJ1-5,TGTGCCAGCAGCTTATCTAGGGGGACAAGCAATCAGCCCCAGCATTTT,CASSLSRGTSNQPQHF
TRBV7-2,-,-,TRBJ1-6,TGTGCCAGCAGCTTAAGACAGGATTCACCCCTCCACTTT,CASSLRQDSPLHF
TRBV2,-,-,TRBJ1-3,TGTGCCAGCAGTGGTATAGGGACCGGAAACACCATATATTTT,CASSGIGTGNTIYF
TRBV6-5,few,TRBD1,TRBJ2-7,TGTGCCAGCAGGAACACCGGGACAGGGGGACGAGAGCAGTACTTC,CASRNTGTGGREQYF
TRBV29-1,few,-,TRBJ2-3,TGCAGCGCCTCAAGGGGGGAGGTTACAGATACGCAGTATTTT,CSASRGEVTDTQYF
TRBV27,-,-,TRBJ2-7,TGTGCCAGCAGTCCAAAGGGGCTCCGAGAGTCCTACGAGCAGTACTTC,CASSPKGLRESYEQYF
TRBV5-1,-,-,TRBJ2-5,TGCGCCAGCAGCTTCAGGGGGGGGCAGGATCCGCCAGAGACCCAGTACTTC,CASSFRGGQDPPETQYF
TRBV7-9,-,-,TRBJ2-5,TGTGCCAGCCGGGGGCAAGAGACCCAGTACTTC,CASRGQETQYF
TRBV6-5,once,-,TRBJ2-7,TGTGCCAGCAGTTACTCGCGAGCCTACGAGCAGTACTTC,CASSYSRAYEQYF
TRBV30,-,-,TRBJ2-5,TGTGCCACAACCCCGGGGGTGGGGCTGGAGACCCAGTACTTC,CATTPGVGLETQYF
TRBV5-1,-,-,TRBJ1-2,TGCGCCAGCAGCTTTTCTTCGGGCAGGGATTATGGCTACACCTTC,CASSFSSGRDYGYTF
TRBV7-2,-,-,TRBJ2-1,TGTGCCAGCAGCTTAGCGCGATCGAATGAGCAGTTCTTC,CASSLARSNEQFF
TRBV13,-,TRBD1,TRBJ1-2,TGTGCCAGCAGCTCCCGAGGGGGGGACAGGGGAAACGGCTACACCTTC,CASSSRGGDRGNGYTF
TRBV5-4,-,-,TRBJ2-5,TGTGCCAGCAGCTTGGCCCCGCCTCAAGAGACCCAGTACTTC,CASSLAPPQETQYF
TRBV7-9,-,-,TRBJ2-5,TGTGCCAGCAGCTTATCAGAGGGGGGGGTAGAGACCCAGTACTTC,CASSLSEGGVETQYF
TRBV30,-,-,TRBJ2-5,TGTGCCTGGAGTAAGGTGGAGACCCAGTACTTC,CAWSKVETQYF
TRBV10-3,-,-,TRBJ2-2,TGTGCCATCAGTCGCGGGGAAGAAGGCACCGGGGAGCTGTTTTTT,CAISRGEEGTGELFF
TRBV6-5,-,-,TRBJ1-5,TGTGCCAGCAGTTACGGTGGGGACAATCAGCCCCAGCATTTT,CASSYGGDNQPQHF
TRBV7-4,few,-,TRBJ1-1,TGTGCCAGCAGCCCGCTTCGTCCCCAGGGGGCTTTCTTT,CASSPLRPQGAFF
TRBV5-4,-,TRBD1,TRBJ1-5,TGTGCCAGCAGTTCACAGGGGCGCAATCAGCCCCAGCATTTT,CASSSQGRNQPQHF
TRBV5-6,-,-,TRBJ2-5,TGTGCCAGCAGCTTGGGGTCGCTTGGGGAGACCCAGTACTTC,CASSLGSLGETQYF
TRBV18,-,-,TRBJ2-5,TGTGCCAGCTCACCGGCAGACGAGACCCAGTACTTC,CASSPADETQYF
TRBV4-3,once,TRBD1,TRBJ1-5,TGCGCCAGCAGCCAAACGGGGACAGGGGGCCGTCAGCCCCAGCATTTT,CASSQTGTGGRQPQHF
TRBV6-1,-,-,TRBJ2-1,TGTGCCAGCAGTGACAGTCACAATGAGCAGTTCTTC,CASSDSHNEQFF
TRBV2,-,TRBD2,TRBJ2-3,TGTGCCAGCAGAGCGGGGGGGCTGGCAGATACGCAGTATTTT,CASRAGGLADTQYF
TRBV13,-,TRBD1,TRBJ1-1,TGTGCCAGCAGCCCCGGTGACAGGGGTTTGCCTGAAGCTTTCTTT,CASSPGDRGLPEAFF
TRBV2,once,-,TRBJ2-2,TGTGCCAGCAGCCTGTCGGATTCCGGGGAGCTGTTTTTT,CASSLSDSGELFF
TRBV6-5,-,-,TRBJ2-3,TGTGCCAGCAGTCCCCTGCCCATTCGAAGAGATACGCAGTATTTT,CASSPLPIRRDTQYF
TRBV2,-,-,TRBJ2-1,TGTGCCAGCAGCTTAGACAGCTACAATGAGCAGTTCTTC,CASSLDSYNEQFF
TRBV5-4,-,TRBD1,TRBJ1-3,TGTGCCAGCAGCCGGACAGGGTCGACTGGAAACACCATATATTTT,CASSRTGSTGNTIYF
TRBV19,-,TRBD1,TRBJ2-3,TGTGCCAGTAGTGACAGGGGGCTGGGGGCAGATACGCAGTATTTT,CASSDRGLGADTQYF
TRBV5-1,-,-,TRBJ2-1,TGCGCCAGCAGTCAAGGCCAAACAAGTTACAATGAGCAGTTCTTC,CASSQGQTSYNEQFF
TRBV5-1,-,-,TRBJ2-7,TGCGCCAGCAGCACCCTGGAGACAGGCCCCTACGAGCAGTACTTC,CASSTLETGPYEQYF
TRBV2,few,TRBD1,TRBJ1-5,TGTGCCAGCAGTGACGAGGGGGCAGATCAGCCCCAGCATTTT,CASSDEGADQPQHF
TRBV7-9,-,-,TRBJ2-2,TGTGCCAGCAGCTTAGTTCCGAACAGGGAGAACACCGGGGAGCTGTTTTTT,CASSLVPNRENTGELFF
TRBV12-5,few,-,TRBJ1-5,TGTGCTAGTGGCCCGGGGGAAGGGTCGGGGCAGCCCCAGCATTTT,CASGPGEGSGQPQHF
TRBV6-5,-,-,TRBJ2-3,TGTGCCAGCAGACCGACCACCTCAGGCACAGATACGCAGTATTTT,CASRPTTSGTDTQYF
TRBV5-6,-,-,TRBJ1-1,TGTGCCAGCAGCTGGGGCCTCGGACGGGGGAGACAAAACACTGAAGCTTTCTTT,CASSWGLGRGRQNTEAFF
TRBV2,-,-,TRBJ1-1,TGTGCCAGCATGCCAGACCCGAACACTGAAGCTTTCTTT,CASMPDPNTEAFF
TRBV5-4,once,-,TRBJ1-6,TGTGCCAGCAGCTTGGAGGGCCGGGATTCACCCCTCCACTTT,CASSLEGRDSPLHF